The present entry profiles one T cell receptor beta chain with its context. Its antigen is not known. TCR beta CDR3 regions were amplified from RNA transcripts. An initial RT-PCR round employing HTBI primers preceded a second-round multiplex PCR. Via MiXCR, TCRdb re-called the multiplex PCR reads, giving one row per CDR3 protein. The sample has 500,000 to 800,000 distinct CDR3 sequences, about 41% seen once. The source of the sample is a study of Graves' ophthalmopathy and Graves' hyperthyroidism. Germline lookup yields CDR1 SEHNR and CDR2 FQNEAQ (reference sequence). The CDR3 length is 14 residues. V trimming: 7 bases; J trimming: 5 bases; junction bases outside the gene matches: 9. Overall study results and limits: The model's ophthalmopathy progression predictions had 55% to 71% sensitivity and 72.22% specificity. A 13-signature model separated ophthalmopathy from stable hyperthyroidism, reaching around 88% sensitivity and less than 82% specificity cross-validated.

Specimen: peripheral blood. This chain joins TRBV7-9 and TRBJ2-7, with 9 nucleotides matching TRBD2. This clonotype originated in an adult man with Graves' ophthalmopathy. CDR3 coding DNA: TGTGCCAGCACCCTCGCAGCGGGGGGAGACGAGCAGTACTTC. Translated: CASTLAAGGDEQYF.